This T cell receptor delta chain was sequenced in a study of gamma delta lymphoproliferative disorders and STAT genes. Study information: Gamma-chain libraries were built from at least 50 ng of genomic DNA with the LymphoTrack Dx TCRG Assay. Delta-chain libraries followed the EuroClonality-NGS standard operating procedure. General study points: Leukemic cells skewed toward terminal effectors, unlike likely varied control T cells. Nearly all major patient gamma and delta clonotypes were public.

A few counts support this clone. Its target is unknown. A read error likely explains this, since a far larger clone differs by one base. Other DNA sequences in the same sample also yield this CDR3. TCRdb redid clone calling on the multiplex PCR reads using CATT. The data hold 1,500 to 2,000 delta-chain clones, with about 2.5% observed a single time. Germline CDR1 and CDR2: TSWWSYY and QGS. This CDR3 spans 15 amino acids. V lost 1 base and J lost 8, with 17 bases in between. PBMCs from patients and controls supplied the genomic DNA for sequencing. This clonotype was sampled from a human donor in good health. The sample consisted of blood. The chain couples TRDV1 to TRDJ1, with unresolved D. The CDR3 here is CALGEPKTGGLKLIF. CDR3 nucleotide sequence: TGTGCTCTTGGGGAACCTAAGACCGGAGGCCTGAAACTCATCTTT.